This is a list of T cell receptor beta chains from one sample in a study of PD-L1 blockade in urothelial cancer. Data came from immunoSEQ multiplex PCR; TCRdb stores just in-frame clones and leaves some out. The repertoire consists of 40,000 to 45,000 clones, with around 89% occurring once and the leading ten covering roughly an eighth. The material sequenced was PBMCs, taken around atezolizumab (anti-PD-L1) treatment. The source of these receptors is a woman in her fifties or sixties with urothelial cancer. The conserved cysteine and the conserved F or W are not part of the CDR3 here. Fields, in order: V gene, CDR3 protein.

TRBV6-5 ASSKGTGVVYEQY
TRBV7-2 ASSLVGGRLQFYEQY
TRBV28 ASSLGQGGGEQY
TRBV27 ASAPKRGWNTDTQY
TRBV27 ASSFHGLAGLY
TRBV7-2 ASSQLLGIRVAEGGYT
TRBV10-3 AISAGTSPGDTQY
TRBV7-6 ASSLGAGGDYGYT
TRBV27 ASSLSTGRWPQH
TRBV21-1 ASSTLGQGAFSPLH